Listed here are 17 T cell receptor beta chains from one sample, sequenced in a study of cytomegalovirus exposure and HLA in healthy donors. The PCR used 60 Vbeta and 13 Jbeta primers. TCRdb's copy holds only in-frame clones and misses some; the assay was immunoSEQ multiplex PCR. The sample has some 140,000 clones, and its top ten clones hold roughly 2%. The specimen was PBMCs. These receptor sequences come from a woman aged 55-75 years in good health and CMV-seronegative.

The chain joins TRBV10-1 to TRBJ2-7; maybe TRBD1 (5 bases). V dropped 3 bases and J dropped 9 bases, with 18 bases sitting between them. This CDR3 has 14 amino acids. Germline V gene sequence: CDR1 WNHNN, CDR2 SYGVQD (reference sequence). The CDR3 region is CASSEFQGRTGQYF. For the CDR3, the DNA is TGCGCCAGCAGTGAATTCCAGGGCCGAACAGGGCAGTACTTC.

Comment on this clone: An end of the junction differs from the germline gene, which may be a read error. This sequence joins TRBV28 and TRBJ1-6, with D unresolved. CDR1 is MDHEN and CDR2 is SYDVKM in the germline V gene. The CDR3 runs to 14 residues. The CDR3 coding sequence is TGTGCCAGCAGTTTAAGTACAGAACGTTCACCCCTCCAATTT. This codes for CASSLSTERSPLQF.

The V and J genes are TRBV9 and TRBJ2-1; D may be TRBD2 (6 bases). The CDR3 length is 13 residues. Germline loops: CDR1 SGDLS, CDR2 YYNGEE. The V and J ends lost 5 bases and 3 bases respectively, with 9 bases between them. The CDR3 DNA is TGTGCCAGCAGTCGGGGGAGCTACAATGAGCAGTTCTTC. Translated: CASSRGSYNEQFF.

The chain recombines TRBV28 with TRBJ1-4; D is ambiguous. The CDR3 length is 12 residues. The V gene lost 6 bases and the J gene lost 6 bases, with 8 bases spanning the gap. Germline V gene sequence: CDR1 MDHEN, CDR2 SYDVKM. The CDR3 nucleotides read TGTGCCAGCAGGTGGAGGGATGAAAAACTGTTTTTT. The encoded protein is CASRWRDEKLFF.

In DNA, the CDR3 is TGTGCCAGCAGCGCCCCCACCTATCTTTCCGCCAACAATGAGCAGTTCTTC. Its protein is CASSAPTYLSANNEQFF. This sequence joins TRBV9 and TRBJ2-1; D is uncertain. The V gene's germline CDR1 is SGDLS and CDR2 YYNGEE. The ends were cut back, 3 bases at V and 5 bases at J, with 21 bases in the middle. There are 17 residues in the CDR3. The full variable domain, its missing parts supplied by reference TRBV9 and TRBJ2-1, is DSGVTQTPKHLITATGQRVTLRCSPRSGDLSVYWYQQSLDQGLQFLIQYYNGEERAKGNILERFSAQQFPDLHSELNLSSLELGDSALYFCASSAPTYLSANNEQFFGPGTRLTVL.

The V gene is TRBV10-2, the J gene TRBJ2-5, with 8 bases that match TRBD2. The CDR3 is 15 residues long. CDR1 and CDR2 from the germline V gene are WSHSY and SAAADI. V shed 5 bases, J shed 0 bases, and the junction held 5 bases outside the gene matches. The CDR3 protein is CASSLIAGYQETQYF. The CDR3 nucleotides read TGCGCCAGCAGTTTAATAGCGGGGTACCAAGAGACCCAGTACTTC.

This rearrangement joins TRBV5-1 to TRBJ2-4; 9 bases match TRBD1. This CDR3 spans 15 amino acids. CDR1 and CDR2 (germline): SGHRS, YFSETQ. The J segment lost 3 bases and the V segment lost 3 bases, leaving 4 bases of the junction unmatched. CDR3 bases: TGCGCCAGCAGCTCGGGACAGGGAGGCAAAAACATTCAGTACTTC. Protein sequence: CASSSGQGGKNIQYF.

The rearrangement uses TRBV28 and TRBJ2-3, with D possibly matching TRBD2 (5 bases). Trimming took 8 bases from V and 1 from J, leaving 10 bases between them. CDR1 and CDR2 from the germline V gene are MDHEN and SYDVKM. There are 13 residues in the CDR3. CDR3 in amino acids: CASSGYRTDTQYF. The DNA of the CDR3 is TGTGCCAGCTCGGGGTATCGCACAGATACGCAGTATTTT.

The chain carries TRBV7-9 and TRBJ1-6; possible D gene TRBD1, 5 bases. This CDR3 comprises 14 residues. Per the germline V gene, CDR1 is SEHNR and CDR2 is FQNEAQ (reference sequence). The V and J ends lost 3 bases and 10 bases respectively, with 13 bases between them. The CDR3 loop is CASSLEGRLSPLHF. CDR3 nucleotide sequence: TGTGCCAGCAGCTTGGAGGGGCGCTTGTCACCCCTCCACTTT.

This chain links TRBV10-3 with TRBJ1-5; 8 bases map to TRBD1. CDR3 length: 14 residues. The V segment lost 5 bases and the J segment 6 bases; nucleotides outside the gene matches: 6. Per the germline V gene, CDR1 is ENHRY and CDR2 is SYGVKD. Written as DNA, the CDR3 is TGTGCCATCAGTAAGGACAGGGCGGGTCAGCCCCAGCATTTT. This translates into CAISKDRAGQPQHF.

With respect to this clone: The sample carries other DNA sequences with the same CDR3. The chain links TRBV7-9 to TRBJ2-7; the match to TRBD2 covers 10 bases. The CDR3 spans 15 residues. V shed 5 bases, J shed 2 bases, and the junction held 6 bases outside the gene matches. Germline loops: CDR1 SEHNR, CDR2 FQNEAQ (reference sequence). The DNA for the CDR3 is TGTGCCAGCAGCCCTACTAGCGGGGCTACCTACGAGCAGTACTTC. It codes for CASSPTSGATYEQYF.

The chain uses TRBV6-1 and TRBJ2-7; 9 bases agree with TRBD1. Germline V CDR1 and CDR2: MNHNS, SASEGT. This CDR3 is 15 amino acids long. Germline trimming cut 2 bases from V and 2 bases from J; bases unmatched to any gene: 4. The CDR3 coding sequence is TGTGCCAGCAGTGAAAGGGGACAGGGAGCCTACGAGCAGTACTTC. Protein: CASSERGQGAYEQYF.

The chain employs TRBV6-5 and TRBJ1-2; 9 bases align to TRBD1. V was pared by 8 bases and J by 8 bases, with 9 bases of the junction left unmatched. This CDR3 is built from 13 residues. CDR1 and CDR2 from the germline V gene are MNHEY and SVGAGI. This chain's CDR3 is CASRPTGGGGYTF. The CDR3 nucleotides are TGTGCCAGCCGGCCTACAGGGGGCGGGGGCTACACCTTC.

The chain carries TRBV30 and TRBJ2-7; a possible D gene is TRBD2 (6 bases). Per the germline V gene, CDR1 is GTSNPN and CDR2 is SVGIG (reference sequence). This CDR3 is built from 15 residues. V gave up 0 bases and J gave up 9 bases, with 21 bases separating them. CDR3 nucleotide sequence: TGTGCCTGGAGTGTCGGGGGAGTCTACAATGGGTGGCAGTACTTC. Amino acids: CAWSVGGVYNGWQYF.

The chain couples TRBV2 to TRBJ2-2, with 9 bases aligning to TRBD1. This CDR3 region has 14 residues. The J segment lost 4 bases and the V segment lost 7 bases, leaving 4 bases of the junction unmatched. Germline CDR1 reads SNHLY; CDR2 reads FYNNEI. This CDR3 reads CASKGQGGTGELFF. Written as DNA, the CDR3 is TGTGCCAGCAAGGGACAGGGTGGCACCGGGGAGCTGTTTTTT.

V is TRBV19 and J is TRBJ1-1, with 7 bases lining up with TRBD1. The junction had 6 bases not matched to a gene; V was cut back by 5 bases and J by 6 bases. Germline CDR1 reads LNHDA; CDR2 reads SQIVND (reference sequence). The CDR3 is 13 residues long. The CDR3 DNA follows: TGTGCCAGTAGTGCCGACAGGGACGCTGAAGCTTTCTTT. It translates to CASSADRDAEAFF.

Worth noting for this clone: The sample has other DNA sequences that encode this CDR3 too. The CDR3 here is CASSFVGGQETQYF. CDR3 nucleotide sequence: TGTGCCAGCAGCTTTGTGGGGGGGCAAGAGACCCAGTACTTC. The J gene is TRBJ2-5, the V gene TRBV7-9; 7 bases fit TRBD2. This CDR3 is built from 14 residues. Per germline, CDR1 SEHNR and CDR2 FQNEAQ (reference sequence). J gave up 2 bases and V 3 bases, and 3 bases lay outside the gene matches.